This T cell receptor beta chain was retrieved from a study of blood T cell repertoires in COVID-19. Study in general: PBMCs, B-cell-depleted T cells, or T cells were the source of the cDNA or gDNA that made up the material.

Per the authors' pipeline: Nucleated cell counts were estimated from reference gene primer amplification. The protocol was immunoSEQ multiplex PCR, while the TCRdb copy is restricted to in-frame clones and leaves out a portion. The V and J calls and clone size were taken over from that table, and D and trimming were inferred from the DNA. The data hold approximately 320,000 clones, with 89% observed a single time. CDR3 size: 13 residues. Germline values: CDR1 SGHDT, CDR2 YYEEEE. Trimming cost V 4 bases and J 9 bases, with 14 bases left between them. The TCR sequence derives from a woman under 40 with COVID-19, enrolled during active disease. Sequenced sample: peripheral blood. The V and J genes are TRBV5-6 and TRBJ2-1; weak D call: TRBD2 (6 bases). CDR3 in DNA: TGTGCCAGCAGCCTTACTCCCGGGGGTGAGCAGTTCTTC. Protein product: CASSLTPGGEQFF.